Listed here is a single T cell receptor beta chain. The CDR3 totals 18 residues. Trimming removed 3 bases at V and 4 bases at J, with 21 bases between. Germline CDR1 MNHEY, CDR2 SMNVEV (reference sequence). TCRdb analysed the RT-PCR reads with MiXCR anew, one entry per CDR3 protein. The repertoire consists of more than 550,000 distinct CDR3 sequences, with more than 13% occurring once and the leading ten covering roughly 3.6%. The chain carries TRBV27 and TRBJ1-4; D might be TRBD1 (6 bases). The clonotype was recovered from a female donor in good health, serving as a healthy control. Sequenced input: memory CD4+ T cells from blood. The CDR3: CASSFRGPGSGINEKLFF. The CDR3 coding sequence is TGTGCCAGCAGTTTTCGGGGGCCCGGATCGGGAATTAATGAAAAACTGTTTTTT.